This TCR beta chain originates from a study of OX40 agonist ivuxolimab in advanced cancers. In the study overall: Ivuxolimab doses were 0.01, 0.1, 0.3, 1.5, 3 or 10 mg/kg every 2 weeks.

Using immunoSEQ multiplex PCR, the repertoire was profiled, and TCRdb retains in-frame clones only, with some absent. The sample has around 26,000 clones, roughly 91% seen once. With respect to this clone: Its matching antigen is unknown.

Trimming shortened V by 7 bases and J by 4 bases, and 10 bases separated the two germline ends. Per the germline V gene, CDR1 is DFQATT and CDR2 is SNEGSKA (reference sequence). The CDR3 has 11 residues. Points from the study as a whole: Both CD4+ and CD8+ T cell populations in blood had undergone clonal expansion by week 6 at 0.1 to 3.0 mg/kg.

The TCR comes from an adult with an advanced solid tumor such as melanoma, head and neck, liver or kidney cancer. The V gene is TRBV20-1, the J gene TRBJ1-1; D perhaps matches TRBD1 (6 bases). The sample in question was CD4+ or CD8+ T cells sorted from blood, obtained in a trial of the OX40 agonist ivuxolimab. CDR3 loop: CSGDTFTEAFF. Here the CDR3 DNA reads TGCAGTGGGGACACCTTCACTGAAGCTTTCTTT.